The clone carrying this T cell receptor beta chain has a count of ten or more. Trimming stripped 3 bases from V and 3 bases from J, with 15 bases between. CDR1 and CDR2 from the germline V gene are MDHEN and SYDVKM. This CDR3 has 16 residues. The data belong to a study of T-cell reconstitution after alpha-beta-depleted transplantation in children. During its preparation, the TCRbeta library received unique molecular identifiers. TCRdb reprocessed the PCR reads with MiXCR, giving one entry per CDR3 protein. Here the sample spans about 600,000 distinct CDR3 sequences, more than 9% being singletons. The gene calls are TRBV28 and TRBJ2-1, with D possibly being TRBD2 (5 bases). The sample in question was PBMCs from the stem cell graft donor, obtained from the stem cell graft. The receptor comes from a human donor who donated a stem cell graft to a child with acute myeloid leukemia. The CDR3: CASSFGPGFIYNEQFF. CDR3 coding DNA: TGTGCCAGCAGTTTTGGTCCGGGGTTCATCTACAATGAGCAGTTCTTC.